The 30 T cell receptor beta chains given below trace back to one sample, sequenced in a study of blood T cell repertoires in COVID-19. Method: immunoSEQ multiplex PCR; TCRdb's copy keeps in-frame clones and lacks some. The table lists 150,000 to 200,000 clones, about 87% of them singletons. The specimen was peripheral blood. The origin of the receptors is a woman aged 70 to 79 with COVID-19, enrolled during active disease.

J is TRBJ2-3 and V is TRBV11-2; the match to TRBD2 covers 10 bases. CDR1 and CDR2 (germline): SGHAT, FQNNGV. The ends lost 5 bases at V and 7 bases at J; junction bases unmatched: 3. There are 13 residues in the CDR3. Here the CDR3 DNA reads TGTGCCAGCAGCGAACTAGCGGGACATACGCAGTATTTT. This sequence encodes CASSELAGHTQYF.

The CDR3 sequence: CASNQTPRATEAFF. The CDR3 bases are TGTGCCAGCAATCAGACTCCCAGGGCCACTGAAGCTTTCTTT. The chain is built from TRBV28 and TRBJ1-1; the D gene is possibly TRBD1 (5 bases). Germline CDR1 is MDHEN and CDR2 is SYDVKM. With 7 bases removed from V and 4 bases from J, the gap between germline ends came to 16 bases. This CDR3 comprises 14 residues.

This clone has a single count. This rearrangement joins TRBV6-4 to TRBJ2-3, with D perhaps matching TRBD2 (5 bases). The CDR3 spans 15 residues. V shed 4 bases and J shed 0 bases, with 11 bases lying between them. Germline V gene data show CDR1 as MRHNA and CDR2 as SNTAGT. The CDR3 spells CASSVEGRSTDTQYF. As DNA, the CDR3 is TGTGCCAGCAGTGTCGAGGGTAGGAGCACAGATACGCAGTATTTT.

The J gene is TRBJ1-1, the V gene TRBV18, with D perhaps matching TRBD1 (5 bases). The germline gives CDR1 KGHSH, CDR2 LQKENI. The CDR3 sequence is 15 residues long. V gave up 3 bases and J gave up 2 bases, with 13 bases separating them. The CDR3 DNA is TGTGCCAGCTCACCGGGGGGAATGGGCAACACTGAAGCTTTCTTT. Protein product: CASSPGGMGNTEAFF.

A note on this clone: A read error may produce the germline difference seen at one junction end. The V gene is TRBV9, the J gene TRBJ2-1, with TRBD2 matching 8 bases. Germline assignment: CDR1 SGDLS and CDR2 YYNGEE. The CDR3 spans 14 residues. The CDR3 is CASSPSGGYDEQFF. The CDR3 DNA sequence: TGTGCCAGCAGCCCAAGCGGGGGCTACGATGAGCAGTTCTTC.

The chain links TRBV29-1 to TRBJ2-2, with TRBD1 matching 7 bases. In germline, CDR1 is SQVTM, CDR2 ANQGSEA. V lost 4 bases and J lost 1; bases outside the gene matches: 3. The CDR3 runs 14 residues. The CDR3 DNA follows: TGCAGCGTTGGGTCAGGGGGGAACACCGGGGAGCTGTTTTTT. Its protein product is CSVGSGGNTGELFF.

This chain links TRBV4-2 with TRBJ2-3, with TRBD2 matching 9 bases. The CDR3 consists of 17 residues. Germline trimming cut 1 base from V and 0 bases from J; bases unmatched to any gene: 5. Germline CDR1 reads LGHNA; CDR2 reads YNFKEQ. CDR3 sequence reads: CASSQASSGASTDTQYF. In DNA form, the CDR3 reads TGTGCCAGCAGCCAAGCCTCTAGCGGGGCTAGCACAGATACGCAGTATTTT.

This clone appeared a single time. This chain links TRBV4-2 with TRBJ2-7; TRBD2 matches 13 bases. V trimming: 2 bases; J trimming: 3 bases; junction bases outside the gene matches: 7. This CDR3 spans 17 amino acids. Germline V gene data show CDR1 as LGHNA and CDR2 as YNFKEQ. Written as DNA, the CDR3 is TGTGCCAGCAGCCAACTACTAGCGGGAGGGCCTAGCTACGAGCAGTACTTC. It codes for CASSQLLAGGPSYEQYF.

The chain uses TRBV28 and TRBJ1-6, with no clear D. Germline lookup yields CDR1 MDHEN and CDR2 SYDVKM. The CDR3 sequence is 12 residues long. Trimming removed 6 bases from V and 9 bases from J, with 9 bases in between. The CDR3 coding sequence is TGTGCCAGCAGCCCTCGGGGTTCACCCCTCCACTTT. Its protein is CASSPRGSPLHF.

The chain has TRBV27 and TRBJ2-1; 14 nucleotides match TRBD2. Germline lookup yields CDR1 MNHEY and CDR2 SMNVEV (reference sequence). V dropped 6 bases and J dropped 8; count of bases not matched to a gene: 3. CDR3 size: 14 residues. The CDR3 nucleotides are TGTGCCAGCAGGGGGACTAGCGGGAGCTATGAGCAGTTCTTC. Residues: CASRGTSGSYEQFF.

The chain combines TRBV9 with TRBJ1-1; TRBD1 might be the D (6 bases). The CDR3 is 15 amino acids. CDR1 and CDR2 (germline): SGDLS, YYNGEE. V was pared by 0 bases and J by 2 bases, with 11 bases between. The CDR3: CASSVEGRGNTEAFF. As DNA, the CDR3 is TGTGCCAGCAGCGTAGAGGGCAGGGGAAACACTGAAGCTTTCTTT.

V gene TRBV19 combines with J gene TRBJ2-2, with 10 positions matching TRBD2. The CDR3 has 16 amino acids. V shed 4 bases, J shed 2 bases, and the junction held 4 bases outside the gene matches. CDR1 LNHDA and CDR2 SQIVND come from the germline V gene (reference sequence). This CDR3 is CASSTSGSFNTGELFF. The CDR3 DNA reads TGTGCCAGTAGTACTAGCGGGAGTTTTAACACCGGGGAGCTGTTTTTT. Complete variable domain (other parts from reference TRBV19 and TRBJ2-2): DGGITQSPKYLFRKEGQNVTLSCEQNLNHDAMYWYRQDPGQGLRLIYYSQIVNDFQKGDIAEGYSVSREKKESFPLTVTSAQKNPTAFYLCASSTSGSFNTGELFFGEGSRLTVL.

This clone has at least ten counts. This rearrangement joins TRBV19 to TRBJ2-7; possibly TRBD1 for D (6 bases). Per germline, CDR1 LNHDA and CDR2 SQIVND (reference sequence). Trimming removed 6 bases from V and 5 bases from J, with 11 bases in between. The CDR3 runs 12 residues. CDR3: CASRQGIHEQYF. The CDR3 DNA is TGTGCCAGTAGGCAGGGGATCCACGAGCAGTACTTC.

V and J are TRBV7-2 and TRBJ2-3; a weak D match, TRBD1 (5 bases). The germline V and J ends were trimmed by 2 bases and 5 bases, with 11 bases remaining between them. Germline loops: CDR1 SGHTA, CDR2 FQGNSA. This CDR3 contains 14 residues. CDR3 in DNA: TGTGCCAGCAGCTTACAGGGTATTGGAGATACGCAGTATTTT. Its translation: CASSLQGIGDTQYF.

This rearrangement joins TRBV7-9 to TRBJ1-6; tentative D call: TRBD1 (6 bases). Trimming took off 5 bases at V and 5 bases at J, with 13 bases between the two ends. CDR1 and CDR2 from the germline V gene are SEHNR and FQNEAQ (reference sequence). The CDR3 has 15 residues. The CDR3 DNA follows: TGTGCCAGCAGCCTCGGGGGGGCCGATAATTCACCCCTCCACTTT. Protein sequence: CASSLGGADNSPLHF.

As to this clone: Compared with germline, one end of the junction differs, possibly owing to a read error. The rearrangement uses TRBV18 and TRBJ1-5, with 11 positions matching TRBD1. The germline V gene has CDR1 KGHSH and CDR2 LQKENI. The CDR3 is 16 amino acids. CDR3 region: CASSPQGQGAGQPQHF. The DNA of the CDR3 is TGTGCCAGCTCTCCACAAGGACAGGGGGCCGGGCAGCCCCAGCATTTT.

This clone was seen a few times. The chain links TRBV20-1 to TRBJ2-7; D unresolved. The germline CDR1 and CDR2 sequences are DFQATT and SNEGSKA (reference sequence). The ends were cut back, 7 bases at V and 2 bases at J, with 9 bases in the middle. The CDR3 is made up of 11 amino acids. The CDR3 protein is CSVFYTYEQYF. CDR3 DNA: TGCAGTGTGTTTTACACCTACGAGCAGTACTTC.

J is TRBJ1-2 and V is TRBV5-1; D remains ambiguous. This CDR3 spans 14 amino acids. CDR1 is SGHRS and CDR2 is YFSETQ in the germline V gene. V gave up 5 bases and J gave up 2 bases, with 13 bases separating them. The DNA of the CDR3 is TGCGCCAGCAGACTAGGACGCCAGAACTATGGCTACACCTTC. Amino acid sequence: CASRLGRQNYGYTF.

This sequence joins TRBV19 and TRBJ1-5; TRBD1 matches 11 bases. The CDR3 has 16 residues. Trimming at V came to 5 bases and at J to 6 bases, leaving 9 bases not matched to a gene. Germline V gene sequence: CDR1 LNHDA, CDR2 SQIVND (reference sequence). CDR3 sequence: CASSLTGTGGRQPQHF. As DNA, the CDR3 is TGTGCCAGTAGTTTAACCGGGACAGGGGGACGTCAGCCCCAGCATTTT.

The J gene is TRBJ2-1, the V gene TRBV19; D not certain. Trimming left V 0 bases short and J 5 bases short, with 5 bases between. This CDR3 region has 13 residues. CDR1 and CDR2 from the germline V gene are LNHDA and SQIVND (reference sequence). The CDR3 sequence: CASSIDPDNEQFF. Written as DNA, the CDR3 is TGTGCCAGTAGTATAGATCCAGACAATGAGCAGTTCTTC.

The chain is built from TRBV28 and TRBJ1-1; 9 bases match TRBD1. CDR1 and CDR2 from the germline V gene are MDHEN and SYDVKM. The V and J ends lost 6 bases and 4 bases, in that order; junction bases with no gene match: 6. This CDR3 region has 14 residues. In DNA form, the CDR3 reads TGTGCCAGCAGGTTGGGACAGGGCATCACTGAAGCTTTCTTT. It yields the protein CASRLGQGITEAFF.

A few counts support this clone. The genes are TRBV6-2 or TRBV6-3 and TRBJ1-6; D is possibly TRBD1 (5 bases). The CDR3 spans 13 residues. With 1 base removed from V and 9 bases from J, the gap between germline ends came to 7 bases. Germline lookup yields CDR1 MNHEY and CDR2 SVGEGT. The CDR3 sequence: CASSYYGGSPLHF. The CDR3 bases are TGTGCCAGCAGTTACTACGGGGGTTCACCCCTCCACTTT.

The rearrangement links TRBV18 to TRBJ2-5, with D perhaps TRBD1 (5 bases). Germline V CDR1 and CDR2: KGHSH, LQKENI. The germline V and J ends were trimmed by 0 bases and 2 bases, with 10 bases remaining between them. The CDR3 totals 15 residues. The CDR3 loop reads CASSPPSGKQETQYF. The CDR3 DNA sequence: TGTGCCAGCTCACCACCGTCAGGGAAACAAGAGACCCAGTACTTC. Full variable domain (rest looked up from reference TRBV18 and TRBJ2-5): NAGVMQNPRHLVRRRGQEARLRCSPMKGHSHVYWYRQLPEEGLKFMVYLQKENIIDESGMPKERFSAEFPKEGPSILRIQQVVRGDSAAYFCASSPPSGKQETQYFGPGTRLLVL.

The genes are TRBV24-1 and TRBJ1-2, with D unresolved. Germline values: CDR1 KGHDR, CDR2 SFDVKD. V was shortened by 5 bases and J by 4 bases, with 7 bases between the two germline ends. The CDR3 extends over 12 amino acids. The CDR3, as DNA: TGTGCCACCAGTGGGCCACGCTATGGCTACACCTTC. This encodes CATSGPRYGYTF.

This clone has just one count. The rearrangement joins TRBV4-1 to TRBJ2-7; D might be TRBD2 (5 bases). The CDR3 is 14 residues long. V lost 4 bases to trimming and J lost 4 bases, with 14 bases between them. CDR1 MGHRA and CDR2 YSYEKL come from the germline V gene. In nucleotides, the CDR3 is TGCGCCAGCAGCCGAGGACTGGTAGTATACGAGCAGTACTTC. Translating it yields CASSRGLVVYEQYF.

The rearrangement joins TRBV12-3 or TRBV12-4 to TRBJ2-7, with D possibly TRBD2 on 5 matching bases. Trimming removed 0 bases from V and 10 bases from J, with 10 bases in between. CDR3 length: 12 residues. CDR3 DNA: TGTGCCAGCAGTTTAGCTAGCGTGTATCAGTACTTC. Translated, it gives CASSLASVYQYF.

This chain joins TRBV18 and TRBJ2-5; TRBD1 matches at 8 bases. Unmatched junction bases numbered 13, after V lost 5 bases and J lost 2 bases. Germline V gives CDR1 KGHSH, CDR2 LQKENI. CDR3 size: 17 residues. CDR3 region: CASSVRQGTLSQETQYF. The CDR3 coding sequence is TGTGCCAGCTCAGTTAGACAGGGGACGCTCTCTCAAGAGACCCAGTACTTC. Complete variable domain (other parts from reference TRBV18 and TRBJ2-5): NAGVMQNPRHLVRRRGQEARLRCSPMKGHSHVYWYRQLPEEGLKFMVYLQKENIIDESGMPKERFSAEFPKEGPSILRIQQVVRGDSAAYFCASSVRQGTLSQETQYFGPGTRLLVL.

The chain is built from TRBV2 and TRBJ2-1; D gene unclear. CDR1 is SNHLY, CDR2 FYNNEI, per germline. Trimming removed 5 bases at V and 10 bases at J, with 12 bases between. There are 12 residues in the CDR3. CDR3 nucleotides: TGTGCCAGCAGTCAGAGCGCAATAGAGCAGTTCTTC. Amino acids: CASSQSAIEQFF.

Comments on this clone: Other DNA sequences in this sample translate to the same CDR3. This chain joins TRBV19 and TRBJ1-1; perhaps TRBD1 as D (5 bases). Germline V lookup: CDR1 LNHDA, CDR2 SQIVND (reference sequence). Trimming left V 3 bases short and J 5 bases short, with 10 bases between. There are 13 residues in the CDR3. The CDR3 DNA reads TGTGCCAGTAGTATGGGGGAGGGGACTGAAGCTTTCTTT. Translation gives CASSMGEGTEAFF.

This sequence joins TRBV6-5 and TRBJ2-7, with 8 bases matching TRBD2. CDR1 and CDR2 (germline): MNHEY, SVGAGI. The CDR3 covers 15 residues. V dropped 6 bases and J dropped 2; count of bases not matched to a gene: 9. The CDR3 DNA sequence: TGTGCCAGCAGCCGGACTCTAGCGGGTACCTACGAGCAGTACTTC. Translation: CASSRTLAGTYEQYF.